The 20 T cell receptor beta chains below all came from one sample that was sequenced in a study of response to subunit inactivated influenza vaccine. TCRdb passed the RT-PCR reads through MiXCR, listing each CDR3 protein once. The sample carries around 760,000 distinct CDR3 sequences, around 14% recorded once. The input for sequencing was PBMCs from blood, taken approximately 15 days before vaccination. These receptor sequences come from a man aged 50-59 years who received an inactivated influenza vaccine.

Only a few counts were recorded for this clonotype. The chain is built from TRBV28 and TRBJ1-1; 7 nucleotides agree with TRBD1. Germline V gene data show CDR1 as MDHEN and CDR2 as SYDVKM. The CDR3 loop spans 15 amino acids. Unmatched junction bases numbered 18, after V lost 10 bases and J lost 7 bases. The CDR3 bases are TGTGCCACCAAACCTCCGGAATCACAGGGGATTGAAGCTTTCTTT. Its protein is CATKPPESQGIEAFF.

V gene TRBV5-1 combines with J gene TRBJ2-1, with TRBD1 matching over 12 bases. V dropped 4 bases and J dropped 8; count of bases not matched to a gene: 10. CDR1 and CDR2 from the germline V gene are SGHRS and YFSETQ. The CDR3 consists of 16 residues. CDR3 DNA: TGCGCCAGCAGCATTACCGGGACAGGGGGCATTGATGAGCAGTTCTTC. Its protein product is CASSITGTGGIDEQFF.

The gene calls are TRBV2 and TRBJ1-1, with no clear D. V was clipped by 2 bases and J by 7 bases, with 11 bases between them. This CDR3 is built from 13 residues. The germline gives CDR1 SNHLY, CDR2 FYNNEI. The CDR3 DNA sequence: TGTGCCAGCAGTGAACGGCGTAGTTTTGAAGCTTTCTTT. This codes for CASSERRSFEAFF.

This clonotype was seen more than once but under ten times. CDR3 residues: CASSFFRGITDTQYF. CDR3 DNA: TGCGCCAGCAGCTTCTTCAGGGGGATCACAGATACGCAGTATTTT. The chain joins TRBV5-1 to TRBJ2-3; the match to TRBD1 covers 7 bases. The germline CDR1 and CDR2 sequences are SGHRS and YFSETQ. CDR3 length equals 15 residues. Unmatched junction bases numbered 5, after V lost 2 bases and J lost 2 bases.

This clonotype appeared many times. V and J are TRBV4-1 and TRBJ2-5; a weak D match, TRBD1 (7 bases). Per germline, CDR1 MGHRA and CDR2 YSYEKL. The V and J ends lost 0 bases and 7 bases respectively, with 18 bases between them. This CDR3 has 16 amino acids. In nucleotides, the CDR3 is TGCGCCAGCAGCCAAGATATCCAGGGGGGCGTGGCGACCCAGTACTTC. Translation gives CASSQDIQGGVATQYF.

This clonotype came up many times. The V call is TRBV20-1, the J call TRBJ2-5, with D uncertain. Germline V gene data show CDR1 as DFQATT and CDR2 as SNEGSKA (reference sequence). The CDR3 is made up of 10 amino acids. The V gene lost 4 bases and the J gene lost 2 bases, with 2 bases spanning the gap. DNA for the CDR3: TGCAGTGCTACACAAGAGACCCAGTACTTC. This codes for CSATQETQYF.

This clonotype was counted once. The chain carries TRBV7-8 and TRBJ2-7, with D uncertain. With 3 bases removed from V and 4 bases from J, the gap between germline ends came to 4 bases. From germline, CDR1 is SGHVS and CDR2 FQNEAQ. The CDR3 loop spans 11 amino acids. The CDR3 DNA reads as TGTGCCAGCAGCTTTGAGTACGAGCAGTACTTC. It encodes CASSFEYEQYF.

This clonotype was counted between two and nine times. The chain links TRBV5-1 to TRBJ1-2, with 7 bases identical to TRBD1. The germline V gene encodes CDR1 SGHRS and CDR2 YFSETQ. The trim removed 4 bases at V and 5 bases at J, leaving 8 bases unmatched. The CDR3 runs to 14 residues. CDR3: CASSTGQDQYGYTF. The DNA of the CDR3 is TGCGCCAGCAGCACCGGACAGGACCAGTATGGCTACACCTTC.

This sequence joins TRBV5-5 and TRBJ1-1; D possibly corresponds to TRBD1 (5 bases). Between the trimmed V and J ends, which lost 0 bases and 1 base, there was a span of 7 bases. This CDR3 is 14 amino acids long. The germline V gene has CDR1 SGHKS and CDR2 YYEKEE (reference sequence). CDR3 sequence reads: CASSLGDQNTEAFF. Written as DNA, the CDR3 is TGTGCCAGCAGCTTGGGGGACCAGAACACTGAAGCTTTCTTT.

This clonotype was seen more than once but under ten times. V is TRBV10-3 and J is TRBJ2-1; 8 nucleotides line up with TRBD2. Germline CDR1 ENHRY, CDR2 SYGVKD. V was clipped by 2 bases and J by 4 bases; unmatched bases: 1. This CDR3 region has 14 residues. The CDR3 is CAISETSGYNEQFF. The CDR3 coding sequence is TGTGCCATCAGTGAGACTAGCGGTTACAATGAGCAGTTCTTC.

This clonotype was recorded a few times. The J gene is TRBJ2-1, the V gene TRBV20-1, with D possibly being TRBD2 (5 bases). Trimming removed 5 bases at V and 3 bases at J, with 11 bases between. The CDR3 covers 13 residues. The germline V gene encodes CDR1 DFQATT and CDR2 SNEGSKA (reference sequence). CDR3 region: CSARTRNYNEQFF. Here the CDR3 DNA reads TGCAGTGCTCGTACTAGAAACTACAATGAGCAGTTCTTC.

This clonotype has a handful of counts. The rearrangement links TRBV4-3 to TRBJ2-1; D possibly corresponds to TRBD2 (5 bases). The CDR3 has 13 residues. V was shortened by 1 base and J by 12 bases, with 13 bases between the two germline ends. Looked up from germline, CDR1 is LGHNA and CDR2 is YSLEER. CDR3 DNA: TGCGCCAGCAGCCAAGCGGGGAGTGGAAGGCAGTTCTTC. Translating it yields CASSQAGSGRQFF.

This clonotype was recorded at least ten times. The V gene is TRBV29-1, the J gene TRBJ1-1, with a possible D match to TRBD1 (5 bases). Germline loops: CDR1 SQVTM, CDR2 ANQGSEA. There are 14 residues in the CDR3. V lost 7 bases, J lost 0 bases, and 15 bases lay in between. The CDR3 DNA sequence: TGCAGCGATAGACAGCCCCCAATGAACACTGAAGCTTTCTTT. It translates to CSDRQPPMNTEAFF.

The CDR3 sequence is CASSSSGGPSYEQYF. In nucleotides, the CDR3 is TGTGCCAGCAGCTCTAGCGGGGGTCCCTCCTACGAGCAGTACTTC. This rearrangement joins TRBV7-2 to TRBJ2-7; 10 bases agree with TRBD2. Germline V gene sequence: CDR1 SGHTA, CDR2 FQGNSA. The V and J ends lost 4 bases and 0 bases, in that order; junction bases with no gene match: 3. CDR3 size: 15 residues.

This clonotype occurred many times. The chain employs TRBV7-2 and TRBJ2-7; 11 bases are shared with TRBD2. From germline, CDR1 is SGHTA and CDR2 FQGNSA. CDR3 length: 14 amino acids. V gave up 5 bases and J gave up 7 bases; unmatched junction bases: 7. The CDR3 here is CASSGLAGGREQYF. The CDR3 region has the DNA TGTGCCAGCAGCGGCCTAGCGGGAGGACGAGAGCAGTACTTC.

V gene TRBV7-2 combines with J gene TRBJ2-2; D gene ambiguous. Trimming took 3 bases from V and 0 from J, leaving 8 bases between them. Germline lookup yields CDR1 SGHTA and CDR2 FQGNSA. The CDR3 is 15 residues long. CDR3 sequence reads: CASSFSVPNTGELFF. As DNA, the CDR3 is TGTGCCAGCAGCTTTTCTGTTCCGAACACCGGGGAGCTGTTTTTT. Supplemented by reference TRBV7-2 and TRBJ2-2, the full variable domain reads GAGVSQSPSNKVTEKGKDVELRCDPISGHTALYWYRQSLGQGLEFLIYFQGNSAPDKSGLPSDRFSAERTGGSVSTLTIQRTQQEDSAVYLCASSFSVPNTGELFFGEGSRLTVL.

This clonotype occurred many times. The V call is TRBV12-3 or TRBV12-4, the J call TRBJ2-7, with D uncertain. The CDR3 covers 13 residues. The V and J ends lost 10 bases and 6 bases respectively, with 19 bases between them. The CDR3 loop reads CATAPGLSLEQYF. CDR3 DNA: TGTGCCACCGCACCCGGCTTATCCCTCGAGCAGTACTTC.

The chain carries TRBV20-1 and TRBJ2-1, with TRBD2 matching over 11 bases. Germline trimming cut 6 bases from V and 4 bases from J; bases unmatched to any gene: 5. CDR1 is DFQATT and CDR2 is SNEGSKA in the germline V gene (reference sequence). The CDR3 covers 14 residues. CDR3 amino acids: CSAPTSGGYNEQFF. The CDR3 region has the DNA TGCAGTGCACCTACTAGCGGGGGTTACAATGAGCAGTTCTTC.

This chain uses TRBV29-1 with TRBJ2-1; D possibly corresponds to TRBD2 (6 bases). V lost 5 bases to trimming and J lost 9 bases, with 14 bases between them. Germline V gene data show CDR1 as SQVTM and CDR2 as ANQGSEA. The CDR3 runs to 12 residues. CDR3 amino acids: CSVYTREREQFF. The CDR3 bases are TGCAGCGTTTACACGCGGGAACGTGAGCAGTTCTTC.

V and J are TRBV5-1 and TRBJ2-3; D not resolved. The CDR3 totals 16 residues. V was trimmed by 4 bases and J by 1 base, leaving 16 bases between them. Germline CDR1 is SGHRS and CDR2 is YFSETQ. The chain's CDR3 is CASSLQGIGGTDTQYF. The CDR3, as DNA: TGCGCCAGCAGCCTCCAAGGGATCGGAGGCACAGATACGCAGTATTTT.